Listed below are T cell receptor beta chains from one sample, sequenced in a study of T-cell reconstitution after alpha-beta-depleted transplantation in children. In TCRdb, the PCR reads were re-called with MiXCR into one record per CDR3 protein. The data show 700,000 or so distinct CDR3 sequences, with around 14% seen just once and about 0.77% held by the top ten. The source material was PBMCs, sampled before TCRalphabeta/CD19-depleted stem cell transplant. The source of these receptors is a girl between 2 and 10 years old with congenital amegakaryocytic thrombocytopenia, due to receive a stem cell transplant. CDR3s include the opening cysteine and the closing phenylalanine or tryptophan. The D gene is left open where the match is weak. A row's size may be missing; if present it is once, few, many or a size class.

V gene: TRBV7-2
J gene: TRBJ2-1
D gene: TRBD2
clone size: -
CDR3 length: 16
CDR3 DNA: TGTGCCAGCAGCTTAGTTGCGGGGGGTACTTGGAATGAGCAGTTCTTC
CDR3 protein: CASSLVAGGTWNEQFF

V gene: TRBV12-3/TRBV12-4
J gene: TRBJ1-1
D gene: -
clone size: many
CDR3 length: 14
CDR3 DNA: TGTGCCAGCAGTTATTCGTTAGGGTTGACTGAAGCTTTCTTT
CDR3 protein: CASSYSLGLTEAFF

V gene: TRBV5-1
J gene: TRBJ2-3
D gene: TRBD2
clone size: few
CDR3 length: 15
CDR3 DNA: TGCGCCAGCAGCGAGGTACTAGCGGGAGCCGATACGCAGTATTTT
CDR3 protein: CASSEVLAGADTQYF

V gene: TRBV20-1
J gene: TRBJ1-5
D gene: -
clone size: many
CDR3 length: 16
CDR3 DNA: TGCAGTGCTAGAGACCCGGACGGATTTAGCAATCAGCCCCAGCATTTT
CDR3 protein: CSARDPDGFSNQPQHF

V gene: TRBV29-1
J gene: TRBJ2-1
D gene: TRBD2
clone size: few
CDR3 length: 14
CDR3 DNA: TGCAGCGTCCGGACGGGACTAGCGGGATATGAGCAGTTCTTC
CDR3 protein: CSVRTGLAGYEQFF

V gene: TRBV4-1
J gene: TRBJ1-1
D gene: TRBD1
clone size: many
CDR3 length: 16
CDR3 DNA: TGCGCCAGCAGCCACTCCGGGACAGGGGGTATCAGGGGTGCTTTCTTT
CDR3 protein: CASSHSGTGGIRGAFF

V gene: TRBV5-1
J gene: TRBJ2-7
D gene: TRBD2
clone size: once
CDR3 length: 15
CDR3 DNA: TGCGCCAGCAGCTTGGAGCTAGCGGGATCCGGGGAGCAGTACTTC
CDR3 protein: CASSLELAGSGEQYF

V gene: TRBV7-8
J gene: TRBJ2-2
D gene: -
clone size: many
CDR3 length: 15
CDR3 DNA: TGTGCCAGCAGCCCCTCGCGGAGCGACACCGGGGAGCTGTTTTTT
CDR3 protein: CASSPSRSDTGELFF

V gene: TRBV5-1
J gene: TRBJ2-2
D gene: TRBD2
clone size: many
CDR3 length: 17
CDR3 DNA: TGCGCCAGCAGCCCGGGTGACAGCGGGAGATTGACCGGGGAGCTGTTTTTT
CDR3 protein: CASSPGDSGRLTGELFF

V gene: TRBV7-3
J gene: TRBJ2-3
D gene: -
clone size: -
CDR3 length: 14
CDR3 DNA: TGTGCCAGCAAACCGGGACTCAACACAGATACGCAGTATTTT
CDR3 protein: CASKPGLNTDTQYF

V gene: TRBV29-1
J gene: TRBJ1-2
D gene: -
clone size: many
CDR3 length: 12
CDR3 DNA: TGCAGCGTCCCGGATTCCCTCGGCGGCTACACCTTC
CDR3 protein: CSVPDSLGGYTF

V gene: TRBV7-8
J gene: TRBJ2-3
D gene: -
clone size: few
CDR3 length: 19
CDR3 DNA: TGTGCCAGCAGCTACCCCCGGGGGCCAGCGGGACTTTCAACAGATACGCAGTATTTT
CDR3 protein: CASSYPRGPAGLSTDTQYF

V gene: TRBV5-1
J gene: TRBJ2-5
D gene: -
clone size: -
CDR3 length: 15
CDR3 DNA: TGCGCCAGCAGCTGGGGCTCTGACACCCAAGAGACCCAGTACTTC
CDR3 protein: CASSWGSDTQETQYF

V gene: TRBV6-2/TRBV6-3
J gene: TRBJ1-5
D gene: -
clone size: -
CDR3 length: 15
CDR3 DNA: TGTGCCAGCAGTTATTTCGGACTTTACAATCAGCCCCAGCATTTT
CDR3 protein: CASSYFGLYNQPQHF

V gene: TRBV14
J gene: TRBJ1-2
D gene: -
clone size: few
CDR3 length: 16
CDR3 DNA: TGTGCCAGCAGCCACCTCACCCCGACAAATAACTATGGCTACACCTTC
CDR3 protein: CASSHLTPTNNYGYTF

V gene: TRBV29-1
J gene: TRBJ1-5
D gene: -
clone size: many
CDR3 length: 13
CDR3 DNA: TGCAGCGTTGGAGTGGCAGGGAATCAGCCCCAGCATTTT
CDR3 protein: CSVGVAGNQPQHF

V gene: TRBV5-5
J gene: TRBJ2-7
D gene: -
clone size: many
CDR3 length: 15
CDR3 DNA: TGTGCCAGCAGTGATGAACCTGGCGAAGACTACGAGCAGTACTTC
CDR3 protein: CASSDEPGEDYEQYF

V gene: TRBV5-1
J gene: TRBJ1-1
D gene: TRBD1
clone size: many
CDR3 length: 15
CDR3 DNA: TGCGCCAGCAGCTGGACAGGGGTTTCGAACACTGAAGCTTTCTTT
CDR3 protein: CASSWTGVSNTEAFF

V gene: TRBV15
J gene: TRBJ1-1
D gene: -
clone size: few
CDR3 length: 15
CDR3 DNA: TGTGCCACCAGCAGAGGGGACCGCTCCGGCACTGAAGCTTTCTTT
CDR3 protein: CATSRGDRSGTEAFF

V gene: TRBV5-1
J gene: TRBJ2-2
D gene: TRBD2
clone size: few
CDR3 length: 18
CDR3 DNA: TGCGCCAGCAGCTTGGAACCCATGGCGCAGCGGGGCACCGGGGAGCTGTTTTTT
CDR3 protein: CASSLEPMAQRGTGELFF

V gene: TRBV27
J gene: TRBJ2-3
D gene: -
clone size: -
CDR3 length: 16
CDR3 DNA: TGTGCCAGCAGTCCAGGGACCAGTTCTAGCACAGATACGCAGTATTTT
CDR3 protein: CASSPGTSSSTDTQYF

V gene: TRBV12-3/TRBV12-4
J gene: TRBJ2-1
D gene: -
clone size: many
CDR3 length: 14
CDR3 DNA: TGTGCCAGCAGTCTAACCCCCGTGGAGGATGAGCAGTTCTTC
CDR3 protein: CASSLTPVEDEQFF

V gene: TRBV21-1
J gene: TRBJ1-5
D gene: -
clone size: many
CDR3 length: 11
CDR3 DNA: TGTGCCCTCGTAGGCCATCAGCCCCAGCATTTT
CDR3 protein: CALVGHQPQHF

V gene: TRBV29-1
J gene: TRBJ2-1
D gene: TRBD2
clone size: -
CDR3 length: 16
CDR3 DNA: TGCAGCGTTGAATTGGGGAGCGGGAGGGTTTACAATGAGCAGATCTTC
CDR3 protein: CSVELGSGRVYNEQIF

V gene: TRBV7-9
J gene: TRBJ1-5
D gene: -
clone size: many
CDR3 length: 15
CDR3 DNA: TGTGCCAGCAGTCCTCCCGGGCCTGGCAATCAGCCCCAGCATTTT
CDR3 protein: CASSPPGPGNQPQHF

V gene: TRBV9
J gene: TRBJ2-3
D gene: -
clone size: few
CDR3 length: 14
CDR3 DNA: TGTGCCAGCAGCGTGTCCGCCGTCACAGATACGCAGTATTTT
CDR3 protein: CASSVSAVTDTQYF

V gene: TRBV27
J gene: TRBJ2-1
D gene: TRBD2
clone size: -
CDR3 length: 15
CDR3 DNA: TGTGCCAGCAGTCCACTAGCGGGAGGGCTTCATGAGCAGTTCTTC
CDR3 protein: CASSPLAGGLHEQFF

V gene: TRBV7-9
J gene: TRBJ2-1
D gene: -
clone size: -
CDR3 length: 15
CDR3 DNA: TGTGCCAGCAGCTCTCAGCCGGGGAAGCTGAATGAGCAGTTCTTC
CDR3 protein: CASSSQPGKLNEQFF

V gene: TRBV7-8
J gene: TRBJ1-5
D gene: TRBD1
clone size: few
CDR3 length: 16
CDR3 DNA: TGTGCCAGCAGCTTAGATCGCAGGGGGCTCGTTCAGCCCCAGCATTTT
CDR3 protein: CASSLDRRGLVQPQHF

V gene: TRBV19
J gene: TRBJ2-5
D gene: -
clone size: few
CDR3 length: 15
CDR3 DNA: TGTGCCAGCAGGAGGGCGGGATTGGGACAAGAGACCCAGTACTTC
CDR3 protein: CASRRAGLGQETQYF

V gene: TRBV29-1
J gene: TRBJ2-1
D gene: -
clone size: few
CDR3 length: 16
CDR3 DNA: TGCAGCGTTGACTCAGGGCCTCCAGGGTCCTACAATGAGCAGTTCTTC
CDR3 protein: CSVDSGPPGSYNEQFF

V gene: TRBV11-2
J gene: TRBJ2-7
D gene: -
clone size: few
CDR3 length: 17
CDR3 DNA: TGTGCCAGCAGCTTACATACCGACAGGTTTGAGTCCTACGAGCAGTACTTC
CDR3 protein: CASSLHTDRFESYEQYF

V gene: TRBV20-1
J gene: TRBJ2-1
D gene: TRBD2
clone size: -
CDR3 length: 14
CDR3 DNA: TGCAGTGCTCGACTAGCGGGAGTGTACGGTGAGCAGTTCTTC
CDR3 protein: CSARLAGVYGEQFF

V gene: TRBV19
J gene: TRBJ2-4
D gene: TRBD1
clone size: few
CDR3 length: 18
CDR3 DNA: TGTGCCAGTAGTATGGGACAGGGGAAGGTGATGGCCAAAAACATTCAGTACTTC
CDR3 protein: CASSMGQGKVMAKNIQYF

V gene: TRBV11-3
J gene: TRBJ2-2
D gene: -
clone size: -
CDR3 length: 13
CDR3 DNA: TGTGCCAGCAGCCCCCCTAGCGACGGGGAGCTGTTTTTT
CDR3 protein: CASSPPSDGELFF

V gene: TRBV5-1
J gene: TRBJ2-5
D gene: TRBD2
clone size: -
CDR3 length: 16
CDR3 DNA: TGCGCCAGCAGCTTGGTTCGGCTAGCGGAGCAAGAGACCCAGTACTTC
CDR3 protein: CASSLVRLAEQETQYF

V gene: TRBV20-1
J gene: TRBJ2-5
D gene: TRBD1
clone size: many
CDR3 length: 12
CDR3 DNA: TGCAGTGCAAAGGGGGCTGAGGAGACCCAGTACTTC
CDR3 protein: CSAKGAEETQYF

V gene: TRBV5-1
J gene: TRBJ2-2
D gene: -
clone size: few
CDR3 length: 22
CDR3 DNA: TGCGCCAGCAGTTCGGCCGGGGGGCAGGTCACGGACGAGAGTCTGAACACCGGGGAGCTGTTTTTT
CDR3 protein: CASSSAGGQVTDESLNTGELFF

V gene: TRBV6-4
J gene: TRBJ2-1
D gene: TRBD1
clone size: many
CDR3 length: 12
CDR3 DNA: TGTGCCAGCAGCGAGCAGGGGGATGAGCAGTTCTTC
CDR3 protein: CASSEQGDEQFF

V gene: TRBV5-6
J gene: TRBJ2-1
D gene: -
clone size: many
CDR3 length: 14
CDR3 DNA: TGTGCCAGCAGCCGGGACTGGTCCTACAATGAGCAGTTCTTC
CDR3 protein: CASSRDWSYNEQFF

V gene: TRBV5-1
J gene: TRBJ2-3
D gene: TRBD2
clone size: -
CDR3 length: 18
CDR3 DNA: TGCGCCAGCAGCCACCGGACTAGCGGGAGTTTTGTCGCAGATACGCAGTATTTT
CDR3 protein: CASSHRTSGSFVADTQYF

V gene: TRBV20-1
J gene: TRBJ1-1
D gene: -
clone size: many
CDR3 length: 13
CDR3 DNA: TGCAGTGCAGCCCCGCAGGGGAGCGCTGAAGCTTTCTTT
CDR3 protein: CSAAPQGSAEAFF

V gene: TRBV5-1
J gene: TRBJ2-1
D gene: -
clone size: many
CDR3 length: 14
CDR3 DNA: TGCGCCAGCAGCTTGTTAACAGGGCGCAGGACGCAGTTCTTC
CDR3 protein: CASSLLTGRRTQFF

V gene: TRBV6-4
J gene: TRBJ2-3
D gene: -
clone size: once
CDR3 length: 15
CDR3 DNA: TGTGCCAGCAGTGACGCAGGGGTCGGGCCAGATACGCAGTATTTT
CDR3 protein: CASSDAGVGPDTQYF

V gene: TRBV4-1
J gene: TRBJ2-1
D gene: TRBD1
clone size: many
CDR3 length: 15
CDR3 DNA: TGCGCCAGCAGCCAAGGACAGGGGGGTTACAATGAGCAGTTCTTC
CDR3 protein: CASSQGQGGYNEQFF

V gene: TRBV6-1
J gene: TRBJ1-5
D gene: -
clone size: many
CDR3 length: 14
CDR3 DNA: TGTGCCAGCAGGCCCCCCTATAGCAATCAGCCCCAGCATTTT
CDR3 protein: CASRPPYSNQPQHF

V gene: TRBV7-2
J gene: TRBJ2-1
D gene: TRBD1
clone size: -
CDR3 length: 17
CDR3 DNA: TGTGCCAGCAGCTTAGCGCTAGTACAGGGGGCGATCGATGAGCAGTTCTTC
CDR3 protein: CASSLALVQGAIDEQFF

V gene: TRBV5-1
J gene: TRBJ2-1
D gene: TRBD2
clone size: many
CDR3 length: 16
CDR3 DNA: TGCGCCAGCAGCAAAATACTAGCGGGAGGGTACAATGAGCAGTTCTTC
CDR3 protein: CASSKILAGGYNEQFF

V gene: TRBV25-1
J gene: TRBJ1-1
D gene: -
clone size: -
CDR3 length: 14
CDR3 DNA: TGTGCCAGCAGTGACCGGGGTCGGGGCACTGAAGCTTTCTTT
CDR3 protein: CASSDRGRGTEAFF

V gene: TRBV7-2
J gene: TRBJ1-4
D gene: -
clone size: many
CDR3 length: 16
CDR3 DNA: TGTGCCAGCAGCGACTATTTAGGGGCAGCTAATGAAAAACTGTTTTTT
CDR3 protein: CASSDYLGAANEKLFF

V gene: TRBV12-3/TRBV12-4
J gene: TRBJ1-5
D gene: -
clone size: many
CDR3 length: 13
CDR3 DNA: TGTGCCAGCAGTTTAGCGCGTGATCAGCCCCAGCATTTT
CDR3 protein: CASSLARDQPQHF

V gene: TRBV3-1
J gene: TRBJ1-1
D gene: TRBD1
clone size: few
CDR3 length: 13
CDR3 DNA: TGTGCCAGTTCCCGAGGGGGCAGGAATGAAGCTTTCTTT
CDR3 protein: CASSRGGRNEAFF

V gene: TRBV6-5
J gene: TRBJ2-3
D gene: -
clone size: many
CDR3 length: 13
CDR3 DNA: TGTGCCAGCAGACGCTGGACCACAGATACGCAGTATTTT
CDR3 protein: CASRRWTTDTQYF

V gene: TRBV5-1
J gene: TRBJ2-4
D gene: TRBD2
clone size: -
CDR3 length: 15
CDR3 DNA: TGCGCCAGCAGCTCAACGAGGACTAGCGGAAACATTCAGTACTTC
CDR3 protein: CASSSTRTSGNIQYF

V gene: TRBV5-5
J gene: TRBJ1-1
D gene: -
clone size: few
CDR3 length: 16
CDR3 DNA: TGTGCCAGCAGCTTGGCCCACTCGCTTTTGAACAGTGAAGCTTTCTTT
CDR3 protein: CASSLAHSLLNSEAFF

V gene: TRBV5-1
J gene: TRBJ2-2
D gene: -
clone size: many
CDR3 length: 15
CDR3 DNA: TGCGCCAGCAGCCCTACCTACCCAACCGGCGGGGAGCTGTTTTTT
CDR3 protein: CASSPTYPTGGELFF

V gene: TRBV5-1
J gene: TRBJ2-3
D gene: -
clone size: many
CDR3 length: 13
CDR3 DNA: TGCGCCAGCAGCTTGAAAGCTGCAGATACGCAGTATTTT
CDR3 protein: CASSLKAADTQYF

V gene: TRBV29-1
J gene: TRBJ2-3
D gene: -
clone size: many
CDR3 length: 12
CDR3 DNA: TGCAGCGTTGAGCAGGACGCAGATACGCAGTATTTT
CDR3 protein: CSVEQDADTQYF

V gene: TRBV7-8
J gene: TRBJ2-1
D gene: -
clone size: -
CDR3 length: 12
CDR3 DNA: TGTGCCAGCAGCCAGACCTTGGGGGTGCAGTTCTTC
CDR3 protein: CASSQTLGVQFF